Below are 13 T cell receptor beta chains sequenced from a single sample in a study of spatial heterogeneity in lung cancer. TCRdb recomputed calls from the 5' RACE reads with MiXCR, one row per CDR3 protein. This table holds some 110,000 distinct CDR3 sequences, less than 15% found once. The time point here: blood at routine non-recurrence follow-up after resection. Whole RNA came from tumor, nontumor lung or frozen PBMC and was sequenced without being sorted. The sequences come from PBMCs, collected at follow-up. All receptors come from a male donor with early-stage non-small cell lung cancer.

The chain joins TRBV3-1 to TRBJ2-7; TRBD2 might be the D (7 bases). This CDR3 spans 16 amino acids. Germline values: CDR1 LGHDT, CDR2 YNNKEL (reference sequence). V lost 2 bases and J lost 8, with 22 bases in between. CDR3 sequence (DNA): TGTGCCAGCAGCCAAACGGGGGGCCTCCCTCCTCCAAAGCAGTACTTC. It yields the protein CASSQTGGLPPPKQYF.

Note on this clonotype: A junction end diverges from the germline sequence, so it may reflect a read error. The chain carries TRBV4-2 and TRBJ2-5, with a possible D match to TRBD1 (5 bases). CDR3 size: 14 residues. Germline V gene sequence: CDR1 LGHNA, CDR2 YNFKEQ. The DNA of the CDR3 is TGTGCCAGCAACCAAGATGCAGGGCAAGAGACCCAGTACTTC. Translating it yields CASNQDAGQETQYF.

This chain joins TRBV12-3 or TRBV12-4 and TRBJ2-5, with 10 nucleotides matching TRBD2. The CDR3 covers 16 residues. V dropped 6 bases and J dropped 5; count of bases not matched to a gene: 12. CDR3 bases: TGTGCCAGCAGACCCTTAGAGCGGGGGGGCCCGGAGACCCAGTACTTC. Translation: CASRPLERGGPETQYF.

J is TRBJ2-7 and V is TRBV18, with D unclear. CDR1 is KGHSH and CDR2 is LQKENI in the germline V gene. The CDR3 is made up of 12 amino acids. Trimming pared 2 bases from V and 6 bases from J, leaving 8 bases between. In DNA form, the CDR3 reads TGTGCCAGCTCACCAACCCATACCGAGCAGTACTTC. This sequence encodes CASSPTHTEQYF.

This clonotype was observed a few times. The chain links TRBV20-1 to TRBJ1-4; no definite D call. CDR1 and CDR2 (germline): DFQATT, SNEGSKA (reference sequence). The germline V and J ends were trimmed by 6 bases and 8 bases, with 10 bases remaining between them. The CDR3 is 11 residues long. The CDR3 reads CSARTREKLFF. CDR3 DNA sequence: TGCAGTGCAAGGACCCGGGAAAAACTGTTTTTT.

The rearrangement joins TRBV7-2 to TRBJ2-7, with D possibly being TRBD1 (5 bases). Germline CDR1 is SGHTA and CDR2 is FQGNSA. The CDR3 sequence is 17 residues long. V lost 2 bases and J 2 bases, leaving 19 bases between the germline ends. The CDR3 protein is CASSLSNRPRSAYEQYF. The CDR3 region has the DNA TGTGCCAGCAGCTTAAGTAACAGGCCAAGGTCGGCCTACGAGCAGTACTTC.

This clonotype was observed a handful of times. The chain employs TRBV5-1 and TRBJ1-5; D not certain. This CDR3 contains 15 residues. Trimming left V 0 bases short and J 2 bases short, with 9 bases between. The germline V gene has CDR1 SGHRS and CDR2 YFSETQ. This chain's CDR3 is CASSLAPSGNQPQHF. CDR3 in DNA: TGCGCCAGCAGCTTGGCGCCGAGTGGCAATCAGCCCCAGCATTTT. Combining the CDR3 with reference TRBV5-1 and TRBJ1-5 gives the whole variable domain KAGVTQTPRYLIKTRGQQVTLSCSPISGHRSVSWYQQTPGQGLQFLFEYFSETQRNKGNFPGRFSGRQFSNSRSEMNVSTLELGDSALYLCASSLAPSGNQPQHFGDGTRLSIL.

The chain combines TRBV6-2 or TRBV6-3 with TRBJ2-5; D may match TRBD1 or TRBD2 (5 bases each). Germline values: CDR1 MNHEY, CDR2 SVGEGT. CDR3 length: 16 residues. V was clipped by 4 bases and J by 1 base, with 16 bases between them. Here the CDR3 reads CASSLTTGRVQETQYF. CDR3 in DNA: TGTGCCAGCAGTTTGACGACGGGGCGGGTCCAAGAGACCCAGTACTTC.

The chain recombines TRBV5-1 with TRBJ2-5; no definite D call. Per the germline V gene, CDR1 is SGHRS and CDR2 is YFSETQ. There are 14 residues in the CDR3. V was shortened by 3 bases and J by 1 base, with 10 bases between the two germline ends. The CDR3 is CASSSGPSQETQYF. CDR3 nucleotides: TGCGCCAGCAGCTCCGGGCCGAGCCAAGAGACCCAGTACTTC.

This clonotype was detected many times. This chain links TRBV9 with TRBJ1-1; D is possibly TRBD1 (5 bases). CDR3 length equals 16 residues. V dropped 4 bases and J dropped 8 bases, with 24 bases sitting between them. Germline assignment: CDR1 SGDLS and CDR2 YYNGEE. The CDR3 coding sequence is TGTGCCAGCAGCCCCACTTTTCCGCAGGGCGAGGGCGAAGCTTTCTTT. Translating it yields CASSPTFPQGEGEAFF. The full variable domain, with the rest looked up from reference TRBV9 and TRBJ1-1, is DSGVTQTPKHLITATGQRVTLRCSPRSGDLSVYWYQQSLDQGLQFLIQYYNGEERAKGNILERFSAQQFPDLHSELNLSSLELGDSALYFCASSPTFPQGEGEAFFGQGTRLTVV.

The J gene is TRBJ2-7, the V gene TRBV20-1, with 11 bases aligning to TRBD2. The ends lost 3 bases at V and 6 bases at J; junction bases unmatched: 13. The CDR3 extends over 16 amino acids. Per the germline V gene, CDR1 is DFQATT and CDR2 is SNEGSKA (reference sequence). The CDR3 sequence: CSASPTSGGRSGEQYF. CDR3 coding DNA: TGCAGTGCTAGTCCAACTAGCGGGGGCCGTTCAGGCGAGCAGTACTTC.

This chain links TRBV7-6 with TRBJ2-1, with D possibly matching TRBD1 (6 bases). Trimming shortened V by 3 bases and J by 1 base, and 19 bases separated the two germline ends. Germline V CDR1 and CDR2: SGHVS, FNYEAQ. The length of the CDR3 is 18 residues. The DNA of the CDR3 is TGTGCCAGCAGCTTTCGTGGGGGCCCTCTGGTTTCCTACAATGAGCAGTTCTTC. It specifies CASSFRGGPLVSYNEQFF.

This rearrangement joins TRBV6-5 to TRBJ2-2, with 9 nucleotides matching TRBD1. The CDR3 runs to 14 residues. Germline trimming cut 8 bases from V and 6 bases from J; bases unmatched to any gene: 7. The germline V gene has CDR1 MNHEY and CDR2 SVGAGI. The CDR3 coding sequence is TGTGCCAGCGGAACAGGGGGCCATCCCGGGGAGCTGTTTTTT. Translating gives CASGTGGHPGELFF.